The clone carrying this T cell receptor (beta chain) was seen many times. Its specificity is not known. CDR3 length: 15 residues. V lost 5 bases to trimming and J lost 7 bases; unmatched junction nucleotides: 14. In germline, CDR1 is SQVTM, CDR2 ANQGSEA. This sample was taken from a study of CD8 T cells in ankylosing spondylitis. Study conclusions and caveats: What seemed typical of ankylosing spondylitis blood was a TCR beta motif built from about 8 highly homologous variants. In peripheral blood, disease-linked CD8+ clones occurred at relatively low frequencies. Reportedly, matched ankylosing spondylitis synovial fluid was significantly enriched for disease-linked clones. Reactive arthritis synovial fluid and blood were previously reported to contain some motif variants.

Libraries of TCR beta came from quantitative 5'-RACE with molecular barcodes. From the 5' RACE reads, TCRdb called clonotypes with MiXCR, one entry per CDR3 protein. The table lists around 480,000 distinct CDR3 sequences, about 15% of them singletons. The specimen was blood, either unsorted or a sorted T cell fraction (not recorded which). The chain is built from TRBV29-1 and TRBJ1-5; TRBD1 aligns across 7 bases. This TCR was recovered from a male donor with ankylosing spondylitis. The CDR3: CSVSDRDSQFQPQHF. In DNA form, the CDR3 reads TGCAGCGTTTCCGACCGGGACAGTCAATTCCAGCCCCAGCATTTT.